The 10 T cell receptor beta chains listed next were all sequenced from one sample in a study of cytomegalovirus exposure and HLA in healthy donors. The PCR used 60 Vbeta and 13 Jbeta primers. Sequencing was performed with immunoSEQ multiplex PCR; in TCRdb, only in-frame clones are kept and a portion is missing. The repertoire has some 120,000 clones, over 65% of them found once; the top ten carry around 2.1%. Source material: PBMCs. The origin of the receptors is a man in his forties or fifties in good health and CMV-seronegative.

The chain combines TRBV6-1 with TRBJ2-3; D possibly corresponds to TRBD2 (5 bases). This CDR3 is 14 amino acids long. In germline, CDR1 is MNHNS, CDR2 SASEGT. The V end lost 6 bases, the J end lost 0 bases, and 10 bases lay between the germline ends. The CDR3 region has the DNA TGTGCCAGCAGGGCGGGTCCTAGCACAGATACGCAGTATTTT. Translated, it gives CASRAGPSTDTQYF.

CDR3 sequence (DNA): TGTGCCAGCAGCTTAGCGGGACAGGGGGCCCTTGGCTACACCTTC. It translates to CASSLAGQGALGYTF. J is TRBJ1-2 and V is TRBV7-9; 12 bases fit TRBD1. The V gene end was trimmed by 0 bases and the J gene end by 7 bases; junction bases not matched to a gene: 3. CDR1 and CDR2 from the germline V gene are SEHNR and FQNEAQ (reference sequence). The CDR3 sequence is 15 residues long. The full variable domain, in which reference TRBV7-9 and TRBJ1-2 provide the parts outside the CDR3, is DTGVSQNPRHKITKRGQNVTFRCDPISEHNRLYWYRQTLGQGPEFLTYFQNEAQLEKSRLLSDRFSAERPKGSFSTLEIQRTEQGDSAMYLCASSLAGQGALGYTFGSGTRLTVV.

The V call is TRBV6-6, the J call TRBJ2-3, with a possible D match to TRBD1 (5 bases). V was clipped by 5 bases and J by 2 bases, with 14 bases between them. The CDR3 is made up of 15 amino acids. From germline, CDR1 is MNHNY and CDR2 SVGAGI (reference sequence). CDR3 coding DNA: TGTGCCAGCAGTGCGCAGGGTGGGTTCACAGATACGCAGTATTTT. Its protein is CASSAQGGFTDTQYF.

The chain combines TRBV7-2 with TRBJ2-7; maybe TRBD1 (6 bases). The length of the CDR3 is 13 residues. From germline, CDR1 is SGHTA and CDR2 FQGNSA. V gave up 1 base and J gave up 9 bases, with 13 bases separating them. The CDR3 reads CASSLEDSPVQYV. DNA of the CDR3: TGTGCCAGCAGCTTAGAGGACAGTCCGGTGCAGTACGTC.

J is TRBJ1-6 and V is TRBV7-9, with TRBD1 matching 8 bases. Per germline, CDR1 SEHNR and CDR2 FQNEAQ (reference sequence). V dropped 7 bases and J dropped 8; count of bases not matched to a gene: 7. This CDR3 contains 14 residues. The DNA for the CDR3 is TGTGCCAGCACCCGCGGACAGGGACATTCACCCCTCCACTTT. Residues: CASTRGQGHSPLHF.

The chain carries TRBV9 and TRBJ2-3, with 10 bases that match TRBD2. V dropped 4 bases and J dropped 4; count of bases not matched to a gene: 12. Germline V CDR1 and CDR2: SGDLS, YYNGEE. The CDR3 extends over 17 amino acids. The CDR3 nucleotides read TGTGCCAGCAGCACTCAACACGGGACTAGCGATCCAGATACGCAGTATTTT. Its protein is CASSTQHGTSDPDTQYF.

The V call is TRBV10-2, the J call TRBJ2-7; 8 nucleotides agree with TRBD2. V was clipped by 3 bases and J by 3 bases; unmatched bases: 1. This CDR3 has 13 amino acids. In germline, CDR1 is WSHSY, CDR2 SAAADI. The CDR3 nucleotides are TGCGCCAGCAGTGAAGCGGGGGACTACGAGCAGTACGTC. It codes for CASSEAGDYEQYV.

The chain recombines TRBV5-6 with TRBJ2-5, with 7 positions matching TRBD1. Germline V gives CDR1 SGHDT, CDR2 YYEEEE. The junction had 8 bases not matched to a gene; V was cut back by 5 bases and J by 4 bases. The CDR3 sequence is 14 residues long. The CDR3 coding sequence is TGTGCCAGCAGGCTTTGGGCAGGGGGAGAGACCCAGTACTTC. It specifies CASRLWAGGETQYF.

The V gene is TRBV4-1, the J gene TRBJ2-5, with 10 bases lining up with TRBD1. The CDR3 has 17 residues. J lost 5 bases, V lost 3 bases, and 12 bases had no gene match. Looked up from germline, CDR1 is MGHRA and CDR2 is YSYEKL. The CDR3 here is CASSQGDRGPEVETQYF. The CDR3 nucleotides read TGCGCCAGCAGCCAGGGAGACAGGGGGCCTGAGGTGGAGACCCAGTACTTC.

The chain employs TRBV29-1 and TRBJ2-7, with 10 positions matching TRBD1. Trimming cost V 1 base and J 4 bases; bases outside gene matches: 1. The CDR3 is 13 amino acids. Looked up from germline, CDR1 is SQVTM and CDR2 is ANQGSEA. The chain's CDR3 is CSVEGQGAYEQYF. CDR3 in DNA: TGCAGCGTTGAAGGACAGGGGGCTTACGAGCAGTACTTC.